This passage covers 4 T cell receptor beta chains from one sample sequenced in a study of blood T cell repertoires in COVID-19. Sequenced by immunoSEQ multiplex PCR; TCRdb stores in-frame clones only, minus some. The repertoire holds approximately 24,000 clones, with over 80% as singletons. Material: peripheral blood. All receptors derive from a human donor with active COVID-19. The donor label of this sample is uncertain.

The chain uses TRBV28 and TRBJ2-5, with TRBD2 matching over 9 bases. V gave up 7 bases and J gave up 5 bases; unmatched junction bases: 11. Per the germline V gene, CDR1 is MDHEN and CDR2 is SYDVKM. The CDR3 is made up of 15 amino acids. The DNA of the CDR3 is TGTGCCAGCACTCCCATCTGGGCGGGAGGGGAGACCCAGTACTTC. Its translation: CASTPIWAGGETQYF.

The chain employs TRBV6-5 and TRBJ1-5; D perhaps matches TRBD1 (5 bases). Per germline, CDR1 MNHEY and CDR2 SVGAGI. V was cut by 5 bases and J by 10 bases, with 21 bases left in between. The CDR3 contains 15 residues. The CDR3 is CASSPDNIAIQPQHF. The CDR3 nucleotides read TGTGCCAGCAGTCCGGACAATATAGCAATCCAACCCCAGCATTTT.

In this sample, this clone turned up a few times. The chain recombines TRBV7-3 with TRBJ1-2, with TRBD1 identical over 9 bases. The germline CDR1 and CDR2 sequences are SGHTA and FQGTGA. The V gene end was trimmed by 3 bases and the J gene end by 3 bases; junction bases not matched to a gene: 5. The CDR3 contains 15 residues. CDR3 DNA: TGTGCCAGCAGCTTGACGGGACAGGGTGACTATGGCTACACCTTC. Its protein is CASSLTGQGDYGYTF.

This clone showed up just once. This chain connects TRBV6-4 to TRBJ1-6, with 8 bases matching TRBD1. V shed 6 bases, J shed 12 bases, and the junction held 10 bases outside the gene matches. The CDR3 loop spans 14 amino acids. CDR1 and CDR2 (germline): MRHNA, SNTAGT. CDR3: CASRPGTGLGPLHF. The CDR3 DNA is TGTGCCAGCAGGCCTGGGACAGGCCTCGGACCCCTCCACTTT.